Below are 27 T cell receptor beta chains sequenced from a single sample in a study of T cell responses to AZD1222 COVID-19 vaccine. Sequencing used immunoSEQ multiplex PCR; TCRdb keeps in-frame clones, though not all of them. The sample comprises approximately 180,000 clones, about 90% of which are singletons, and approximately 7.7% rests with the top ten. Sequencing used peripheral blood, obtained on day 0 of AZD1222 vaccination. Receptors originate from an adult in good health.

In DNA form, the CDR3 reads TGTGCCTGGGGAATAGGGGGGGAGACCCAGTACTTC. Translating gives CAWGIGGETQYF. The V gene is TRBV30, the J gene TRBJ2-5; D possibly matches TRBD1 or TRBD2 (6 bases each). Germline-derived CDR1 and CDR2 are GTSNPN and SVGIG (reference sequence). This CDR3 is 12 amino acids long. The V and J ends lost 5 bases and 5 bases respectively, with 12 bases between them.

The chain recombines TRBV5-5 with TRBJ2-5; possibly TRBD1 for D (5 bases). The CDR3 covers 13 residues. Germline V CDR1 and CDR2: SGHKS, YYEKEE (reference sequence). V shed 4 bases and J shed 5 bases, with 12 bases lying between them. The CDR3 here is CASSIQVSETQYF. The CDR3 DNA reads TGTGCCAGCAGCATACAGGTCTCGGAGACCCAGTACTTC.

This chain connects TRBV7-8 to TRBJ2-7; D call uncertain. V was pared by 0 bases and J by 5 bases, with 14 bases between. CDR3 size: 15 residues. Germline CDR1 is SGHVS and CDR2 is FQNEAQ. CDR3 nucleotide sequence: TGTGCCAGCAGCTTAGCGCTACCGGGTTTCAACGAGCAGTACTTC. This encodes CASSLALPGFNEQYF.

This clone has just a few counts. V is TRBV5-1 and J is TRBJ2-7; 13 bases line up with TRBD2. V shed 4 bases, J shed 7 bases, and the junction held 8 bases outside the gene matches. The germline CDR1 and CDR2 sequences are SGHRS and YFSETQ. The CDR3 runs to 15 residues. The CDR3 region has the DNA TGCGCCAGCAGCACCGGGACTAGCGGGGAGGTGGAGCAGTACTTC. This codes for CASSTGTSGEVEQYF. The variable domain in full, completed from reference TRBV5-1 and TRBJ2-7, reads KAGVTQTPRYLIKTRGQQVTLSCSPISGHRSVSWYQQTPGQGLQFLFEYFSETQRNKGNFPGRFSGRQFSNSRSEMNVSTLELGDSALYLCASSTGTSGEVEQYFGPGTRLTVT.

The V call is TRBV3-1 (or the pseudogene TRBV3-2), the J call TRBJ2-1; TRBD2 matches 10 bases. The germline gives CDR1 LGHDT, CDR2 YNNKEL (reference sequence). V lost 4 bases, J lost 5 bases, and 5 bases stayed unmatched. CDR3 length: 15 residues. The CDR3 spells CASSPPGLAHNEQFF. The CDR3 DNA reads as TGTGCCAGCAGCCCCCCGGGACTAGCGCACAATGAGCAGTTCTTC.

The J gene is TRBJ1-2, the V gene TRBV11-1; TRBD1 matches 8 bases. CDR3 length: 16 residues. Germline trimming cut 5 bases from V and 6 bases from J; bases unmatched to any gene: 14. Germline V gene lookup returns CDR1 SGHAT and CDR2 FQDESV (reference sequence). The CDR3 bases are TGTGCCAGCAGCGCTGGTACAACAGGGGGATTCAATGGCTACACCTTC. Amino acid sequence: CASSAGTTGGFNGYTF.

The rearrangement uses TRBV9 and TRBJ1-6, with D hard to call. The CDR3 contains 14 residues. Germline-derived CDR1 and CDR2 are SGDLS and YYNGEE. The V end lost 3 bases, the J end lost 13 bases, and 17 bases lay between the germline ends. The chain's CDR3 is CASSATPESEPLHF. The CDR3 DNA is TGTGCCAGCAGCGCAACTCCAGAATCTGAGCCCCTCCACTTT.

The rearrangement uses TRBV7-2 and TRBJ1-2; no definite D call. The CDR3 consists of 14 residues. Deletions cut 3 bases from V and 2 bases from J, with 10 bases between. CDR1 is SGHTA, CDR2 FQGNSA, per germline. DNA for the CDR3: TGTGCCAGCAGCTTTTCACAGACCAACTATGGCTACACCTTC. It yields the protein CASSFSQTNYGYTF.

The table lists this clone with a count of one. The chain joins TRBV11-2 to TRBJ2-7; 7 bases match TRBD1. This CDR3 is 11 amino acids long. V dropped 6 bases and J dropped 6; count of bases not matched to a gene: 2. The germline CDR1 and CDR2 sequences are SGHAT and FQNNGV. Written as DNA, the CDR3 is TGTGCCAGCAGGCAGGGGGTCGAGCAGTACTTC. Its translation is CASRQGVEQYF.

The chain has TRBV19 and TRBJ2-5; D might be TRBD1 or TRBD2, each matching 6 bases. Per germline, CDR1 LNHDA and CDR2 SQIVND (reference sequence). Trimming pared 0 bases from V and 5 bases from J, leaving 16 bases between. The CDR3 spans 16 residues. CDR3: CASSIDPGAGSETQYF. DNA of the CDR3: TGTGCCAGTAGTATAGATCCGGGGGCGGGTTCGGAGACCCAGTACTTC.

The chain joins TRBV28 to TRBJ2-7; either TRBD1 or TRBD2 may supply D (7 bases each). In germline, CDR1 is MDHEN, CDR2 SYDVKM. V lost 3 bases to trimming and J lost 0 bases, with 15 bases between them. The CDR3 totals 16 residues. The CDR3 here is CASSFAGDRSSYEQYF. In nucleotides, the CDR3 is TGTGCCAGCAGTTTCGCGGGGGACAGAAGCTCCTACGAGCAGTACTTC.

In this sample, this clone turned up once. The CDR3 reads CASSLKRTGVTYEQYF. The CDR3 DNA follows: TGTGCCAGCAGCTTAAAAAGGACAGGGGTAACCTACGAGCAGTACTTC. The V and J genes are TRBV7-9 and TRBJ2-7, with TRBD1 identical over 9 bases. The V gene end was trimmed by 2 bases and the J gene end by 2 bases; junction bases not matched to a gene: 7. The germline CDR1 and CDR2 sequences are SEHNR and FQNEAQ (reference sequence). This CDR3 has 16 residues. Full variable domain (missing parts from reference TRBV7-9 and TRBJ2-7): DTGVSQNPRHKITKRGQNVTFRCDPISEHNRLYWYRQTLGQGPEFLTYFQNEAQLEKSRLLSDRFSAERPKGSFSTLEIQRTEQGDSAMYLCASSLKRTGVTYEQYFGPGTRLTVT.

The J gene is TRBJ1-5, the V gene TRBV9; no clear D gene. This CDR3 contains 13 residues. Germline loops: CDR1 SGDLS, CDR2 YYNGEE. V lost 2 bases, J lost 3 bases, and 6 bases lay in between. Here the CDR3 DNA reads TGTGCCAGCAGCGTGACCCCCAATCAGCCCCAGCATTTT. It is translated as CASSVTPNQPQHF.

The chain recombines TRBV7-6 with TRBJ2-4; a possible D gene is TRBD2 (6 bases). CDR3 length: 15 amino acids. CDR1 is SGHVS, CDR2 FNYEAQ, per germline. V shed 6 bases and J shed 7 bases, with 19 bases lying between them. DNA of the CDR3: TGTGCCAGCAGTTCCGGGGCGGGGCGAGGGAACATTCAGTACTTC. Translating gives CASSSGAGRGNIQYF.

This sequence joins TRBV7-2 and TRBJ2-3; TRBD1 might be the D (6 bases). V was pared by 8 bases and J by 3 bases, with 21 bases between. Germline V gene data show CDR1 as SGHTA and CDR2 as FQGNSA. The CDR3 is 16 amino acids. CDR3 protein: CASQARGHGATDTQYF. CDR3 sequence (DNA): TGTGCCAGCCAAGCTAGGGGACATGGGGCGACAGATACGCAGTATTTT.

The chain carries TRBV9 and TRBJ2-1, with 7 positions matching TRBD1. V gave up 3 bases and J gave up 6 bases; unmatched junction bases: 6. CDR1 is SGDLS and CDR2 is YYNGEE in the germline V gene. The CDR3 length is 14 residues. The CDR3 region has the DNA TGTGCCAGCAGCGCCCGGGACAGTTTCAATGAGCAGTTCTTC. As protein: CASSARDSFNEQFF.

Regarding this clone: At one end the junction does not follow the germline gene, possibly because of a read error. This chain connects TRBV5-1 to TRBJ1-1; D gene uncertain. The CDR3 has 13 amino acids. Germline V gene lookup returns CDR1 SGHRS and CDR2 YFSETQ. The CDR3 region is CASRRQVDTEAFF. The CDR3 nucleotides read TGCGCCAGCAGGAGGCAGGTTGACACCGAAGCTTTCTTT.

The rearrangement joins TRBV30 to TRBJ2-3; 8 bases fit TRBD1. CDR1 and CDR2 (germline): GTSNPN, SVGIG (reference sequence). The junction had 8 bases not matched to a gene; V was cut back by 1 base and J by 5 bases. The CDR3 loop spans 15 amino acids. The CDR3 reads CAWSDPDRVKDTQYF. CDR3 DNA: TGTGCCTGGAGTGACCCGGACAGGGTGAAAGATACGCAGTATTTT.

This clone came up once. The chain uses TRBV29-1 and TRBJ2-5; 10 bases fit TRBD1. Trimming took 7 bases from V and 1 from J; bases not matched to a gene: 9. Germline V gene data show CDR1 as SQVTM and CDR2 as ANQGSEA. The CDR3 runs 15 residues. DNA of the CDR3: TGCAGCGACCGGGACAGGGGTTTATTCCAAGAGACCCAGTACTTC. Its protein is CSDRDRGLFQETQYF.

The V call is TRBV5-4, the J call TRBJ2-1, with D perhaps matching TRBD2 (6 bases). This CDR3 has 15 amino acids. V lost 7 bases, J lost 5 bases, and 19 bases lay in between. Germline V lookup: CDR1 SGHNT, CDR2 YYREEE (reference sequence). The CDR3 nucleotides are TGTGCCAGCGGGGCGACTAGGTCCGGCAACAATGAGCAGTTCTTC. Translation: CASGATRSGNNEQFF.

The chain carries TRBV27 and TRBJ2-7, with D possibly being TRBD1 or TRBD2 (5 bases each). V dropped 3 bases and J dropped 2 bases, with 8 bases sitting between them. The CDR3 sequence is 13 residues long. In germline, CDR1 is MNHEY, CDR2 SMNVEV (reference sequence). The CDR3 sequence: CASSFGATYEQYF. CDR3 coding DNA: TGTGCCAGCAGTTTCGGGGCCACCTACGAGCAGTACTTC.

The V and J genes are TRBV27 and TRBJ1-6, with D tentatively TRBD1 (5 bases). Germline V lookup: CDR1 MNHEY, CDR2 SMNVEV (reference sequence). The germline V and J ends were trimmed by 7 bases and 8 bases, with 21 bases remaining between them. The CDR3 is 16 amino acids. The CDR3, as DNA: TGTGCCAGCAAACTTCAGTCCACCCCGGGGCATTCACCCCTCCACTTT. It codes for CASKLQSTPGHSPLHF.

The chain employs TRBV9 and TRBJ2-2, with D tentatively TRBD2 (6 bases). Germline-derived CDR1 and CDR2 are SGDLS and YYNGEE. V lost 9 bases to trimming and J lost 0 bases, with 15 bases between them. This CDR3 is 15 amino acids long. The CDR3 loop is CATWPGLTNTGELFF. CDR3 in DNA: TGTGCCACGTGGCCGGGACTGACGAACACCGGGGAGCTGTTTTTT.

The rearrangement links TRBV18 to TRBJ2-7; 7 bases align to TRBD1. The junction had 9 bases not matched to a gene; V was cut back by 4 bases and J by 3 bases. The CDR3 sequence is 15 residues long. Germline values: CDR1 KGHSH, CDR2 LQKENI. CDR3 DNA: TGTGCCAGCTCACACCCGGGACAGCTTTACTACGAGCAGTACTTC. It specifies CASSHPGQLYYEQYF.

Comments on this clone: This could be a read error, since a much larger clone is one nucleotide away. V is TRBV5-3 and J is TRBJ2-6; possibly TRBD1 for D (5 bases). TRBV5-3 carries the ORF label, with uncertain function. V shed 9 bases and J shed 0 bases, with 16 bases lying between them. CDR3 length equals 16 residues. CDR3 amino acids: CATNKGPDSGANVLTF. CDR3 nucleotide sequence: TGTGCCACAAACAAGGGGCCCGACTCTGGGGCCAACGTCCTGACTTTC.

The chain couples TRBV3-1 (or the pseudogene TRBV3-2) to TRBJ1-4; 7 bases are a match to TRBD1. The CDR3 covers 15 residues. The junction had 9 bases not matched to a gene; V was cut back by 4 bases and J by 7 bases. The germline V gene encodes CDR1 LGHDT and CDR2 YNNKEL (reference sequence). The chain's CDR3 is CASSLRTGPFEKLFF. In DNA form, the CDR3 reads TGTGCCAGCAGCCTAAGGACAGGCCCTTTTGAAAAACTGTTTTTT.

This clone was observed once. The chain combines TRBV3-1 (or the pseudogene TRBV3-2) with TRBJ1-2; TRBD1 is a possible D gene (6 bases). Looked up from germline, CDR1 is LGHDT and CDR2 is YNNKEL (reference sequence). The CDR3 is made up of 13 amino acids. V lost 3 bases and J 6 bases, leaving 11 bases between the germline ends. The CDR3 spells CASSQNQGHGYTF. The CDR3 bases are TGTGCCAGCAGCCAGAATCAGGGGCATGGCTACACCTTC.